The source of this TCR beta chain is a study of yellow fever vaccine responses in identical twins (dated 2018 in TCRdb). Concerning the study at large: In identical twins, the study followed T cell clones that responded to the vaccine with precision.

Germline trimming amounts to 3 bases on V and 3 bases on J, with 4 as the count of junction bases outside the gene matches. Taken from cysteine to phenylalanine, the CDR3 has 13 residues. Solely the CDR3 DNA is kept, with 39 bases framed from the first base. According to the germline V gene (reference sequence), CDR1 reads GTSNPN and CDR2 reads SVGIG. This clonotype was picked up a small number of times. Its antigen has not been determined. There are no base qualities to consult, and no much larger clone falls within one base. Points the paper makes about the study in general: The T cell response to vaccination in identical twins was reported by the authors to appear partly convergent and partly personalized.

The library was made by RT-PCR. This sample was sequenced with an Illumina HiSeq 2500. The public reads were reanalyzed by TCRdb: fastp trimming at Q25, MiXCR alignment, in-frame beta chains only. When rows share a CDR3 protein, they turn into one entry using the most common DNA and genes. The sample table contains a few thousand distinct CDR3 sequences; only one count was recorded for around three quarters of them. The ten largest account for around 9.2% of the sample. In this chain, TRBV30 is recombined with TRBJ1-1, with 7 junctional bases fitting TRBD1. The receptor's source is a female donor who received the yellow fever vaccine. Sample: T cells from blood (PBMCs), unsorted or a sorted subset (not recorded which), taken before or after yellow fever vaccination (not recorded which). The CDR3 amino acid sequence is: CAWSVTGDTEAFF. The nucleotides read TGTGCCTGGAGCGTAACAGGGGACACTGAAGCTTTCTTT.